This TCR beta chain was observed in a study of blood T cells in healthy people across ages. On the study more broadly: About one barcoded beta molecule per two T cells came from capture by template switching.

Then a second PCR, running roughly 7 to 11 cycles, was carried out with a sample-barcoded 5' primer and a J-beta primer mix. TCRdb re-called the 5' RACE reads through MiXCR, storing one row per CDR3 protein. This table has 1.5 million to 2 million distinct CDR3 sequences, about 50% appearing once. Total RNA amounts of at least 5 micrograms were extracted per sample. The CDR3 runs to 15 residues. Trimming took 5 bases from V and 2 from J, leaving 14 bases between them. Germline V gene lookup returns CDR1 SGHVS and CDR2 FQNEAQ. Input material: blood. This TCR was recovered from a woman aged 40 to 49 in good health. The J gene is TRBJ2-3, the V gene TRBV7-8; maybe TRBD2 (5 bases). The CDR3 sequence: CASSPEGQSTDTQYF. The CDR3 bases are TGTGCCAGCAGCCCCGAGGGTCAGTCCACAGATACGCAGTATTTT. Drawing the rest from reference TRBV7-8 and TRBJ2-3, the complete variable domain is GAGVSQSPRYKVAKRGQDVALRCDPISGHVSLFWYQQALGQGPEFLTYFQNEAQLDKSGLPSDRFFAERPEGSVSTLKIQRTQQEDSAVYLCASSPEGQSTDTQYFGPGTRLTVL.